A single sample gave rise to the 22 T cell receptor beta chains below, sequenced in a study of blood T cell repertoires in COVID-19. Measured with immunoSEQ multiplex PCR; TCRdb has only the in-frame clones, and not every one. Of a few hundred thousand clones detected, 87% appear once; the ten largest clones hold around 2.1%. Sequencing used peripheral blood. These receptors were taken from a man younger than 35 with active or convalescent COVID-19.

This clone was picked up many times. The chain joins TRBV6-5 to TRBJ2-3, with TRBD1 matching 7 bases. The V gene end was trimmed by 8 bases and the J gene end by 2 bases; junction bases not matched to a gene: 10. The CDR3 has 15 amino acids. The V gene's germline CDR1 is MNHEY and CDR2 SVGAGI. The CDR3 loop is CASQLTQGNTDTQYF. CDR3 DNA sequence: TGTGCCAGCCAGCTGACACAGGGGAACACAGATACGCAGTATTTT.

This clone has a single count. This rearrangement joins TRBV5-6 to TRBJ1-6, with a tentative D call TRBD1 (6 bases). CDR1 is SGHDT and CDR2 is YYEEEE in the germline V gene. This CDR3 has 14 residues. Trimming pared 0 bases from V and 8 bases from J, leaving 9 bases between. CDR3 sequence: CASSLVQGDSPLHF. CDR3 DNA: TGTGCCAGCAGCTTGGTACAGGGAGATTCACCCCTCCACTTT.

This clone was recorded once. This rearrangement joins TRBV5-6 to TRBJ1-5, with D maybe TRBD1 (5 bases). CDR1 and CDR2 from the germline V gene are SGHDT and YYEEEE. The CDR3 has 15 residues. Trimming took 4 bases from V and 11 from J, leaving 22 bases between them. CDR3 protein: CASSIRDSSPGAQHF. The DNA of the CDR3 is TGTGCCAGCAGCATCCGGGACTCAAGCCCGGGGGCCCAGCATTTT.

The V and J genes are TRBV6-5 and TRBJ2-7; D not certain. The V gene lost 4 bases and the J gene lost 5 bases, with 9 bases spanning the gap. Germline-derived CDR1 and CDR2 are MNHEY and SVGAGI. The CDR3 has 12 residues. The CDR3 coding sequence is TGTGCCAGCAGTTCCCCTTTAGACGAGCAGTACTTC. Translating gives CASSSPLDEQYF.

This clone has a handful of counts. V usage is TRBV2 and J usage is TRBJ1-1; TRBD1 is a possible D gene (6 bases). The CDR3 totals 17 residues. Trimming cost V 8 bases and J 0 bases, with 22 bases left between them. Germline loops: CDR1 SNHLY, CDR2 FYNNEI. The DNA of the CDR3 is TGTGCCAGCCCCGGGCATCGGACAGCCGACATGAACACTGAAGCTTTCTTT. Translating it yields CASPGHRTADMNTEAFF.

The V call is TRBV29-1, the J call TRBJ2-1; TRBD2 matches 13 bases. The CDR3 is 15 amino acids. Germline values: CDR1 SQVTM, CDR2 ANQGSEA. V dropped 7 bases and J dropped 4; count of bases not matched to a gene: 7. The CDR3 DNA sequence: TGCAGCGCCCGGACTAGCGGGGGTAATTACAATGAGCAGTTCTTC. The encoded protein is CSARTSGGNYNEQFF.

The chain couples TRBV18 to TRBJ2-1; D is possibly TRBD1 (5 bases). The V and J ends lost 3 bases and 5 bases respectively, with 17 bases between them. The V gene's germline CDR1 is KGHSH and CDR2 LQKENI. CDR3 length: 16 residues. The CDR3 coding sequence is TGTGCCAGCTCACCCCTGAGGCAGGGTCAAGACAATGAGCAGTTCTTC. Its protein product is CASSPLRQGQDNEQFF.

V gene TRBV7-2 combines with J gene TRBJ2-3, with D unresolved. The CDR3 runs 14 residues. With 5 bases removed from V and 4 bases from J, the gap between germline ends came to 13 bases. Germline-derived CDR1 and CDR2 are SGHTA and FQGNSA. The CDR3 bases are TGTGCCAGCAGCCCCCTTGGGCCATCAGATACGCAGTATTTT. This sequence encodes CASSPLGPSDTQYF.

This clone showed up just a few times. The chain carries TRBV5-4 and TRBJ2-5, with D possibly being TRBD1 (5 bases). V was pared by 1 base and J by 2 bases, with 12 bases between. CDR3 length: 15 residues. Germline CDR1 SGHNT, CDR2 YYREEE (reference sequence). This CDR3 is CASSLRQSGQETQYF. The CDR3 coding sequence is TGTGCCAGCAGCTTGAGACAGAGTGGACAAGAGACCCAGTACTTC.

This chain uses TRBV7-9 with TRBJ1-2, with 9 bases fitting TRBD1. V shed 4 bases, J shed 9 bases, and the junction held 9 bases outside the gene matches. This CDR3 comprises 14 residues. CDR1 and CDR2 from the germline V gene are SEHNR and FQNEAQ (reference sequence). DNA of the CDR3: TGTGCCAGCAGCTACCGGGACAGGGATAATAGCTACACCTTC. It translates to CASSYRDRDNSYTF.

The chain carries TRBV19 and TRBJ1-2; 10 bases fit TRBD1. Germline CDR1 reads LNHDA; CDR2 reads SQIVND (reference sequence). The CDR3 spans 13 residues. V was pared by 5 bases and J by 5 bases, with 2 bases of the junction left unmatched. The CDR3 sequence: CASSPGQGYGYTF. CDR3 nucleotides: TGTGCCAGTAGTCCGGGACAGGGGTATGGCTACACCTTC. Full variable domain (outside the CDR3, taken from reference TRBV19 and TRBJ1-2): DGGITQSPKYLFRKEGQNVTLSCEQNLNHDAMYWYRQDPGQGLRLIYYSQIVNDFQKGDIAEGYSVSREKKESFPLTVTSAQKNPTAFYLCASSPGQGYGYTFGSGTRLTVV.

This chain connects TRBV19 to TRBJ2-7; TRBD1 matches at 8 bases. V lost 4 bases to trimming and J lost 6 bases; unmatched junction nucleotides: 5. Germline assignment: CDR1 LNHDA and CDR2 SQIVND (reference sequence). This CDR3 has 13 residues. The CDR3 DNA reads TGTGCCAGTAGTACCGACAGGGGTGGCGAGCAGTACTTC. This gives the protein CASSTDRGGEQYF.

The CDR3 protein is CASSPSLAETQYF. CDR3 coding DNA: TGTGCCAGCTCACCCTCTCTAGCAGAGACCCAGTACTTC. The V gene is TRBV18, the J gene TRBJ2-5, with D possibly matching TRBD2 (5 bases). The CDR3 has 13 amino acids. The germline V and J ends were trimmed by 3 bases and 4 bases, with 9 bases remaining between them. Germline V gives CDR1 KGHSH, CDR2 LQKENI.

This chain connects TRBV6-2 or TRBV6-3 to TRBJ2-3; TRBD1 matches at 8 bases. V trimming: 4 bases; J trimming: 0 bases; junction bases outside the gene matches: 6. This CDR3 has 16 amino acids. The V gene's germline CDR1 is MNHEY and CDR2 SVGEGT. The CDR3 coding sequence is TGTGCCAGCAGTTCCCCGGGGACAGGTAGCACAGATACGCAGTATTTT. It translates to CASSSPGTGSTDTQYF.

The rearrangement links TRBV24-1 to TRBJ2-1; TRBD1 agrees at 7 bases. CDR3 length: 16 amino acids. Germline CDR1 is KGHDR and CDR2 is SFDVKD. Trimming at V came to 3 bases and at J to 3 bases, leaving 7 bases not matched to a gene. As DNA, the CDR3 is TGTGCCACCAGTGATACCGGGACAGCTATCTACAATGAGCAGTTCTTC. This gives the protein CATSDTGTAIYNEQFF.

This clone has only one observation. The chain employs TRBV11-2 and TRBJ1-2, with TRBD1 matching 7 bases. The CDR3 is 15 residues long. Trimming at V came to 6 bases and at J to 8 bases, leaving 15 bases not matched to a gene. Germline V CDR1 and CDR2: SGHAT, FQNNGV. This chain's CDR3 is CASRSPRTGYRGYTF. In DNA, the CDR3 is TGTGCCAGCAGGTCACCCCGGACAGGATATCGAGGCTACACCTTC.

V usage is TRBV10-3 and J usage is TRBJ2-5, with 9 nucleotides matching TRBD2. This CDR3 comprises 18 residues. CDR1 and CDR2 (germline): ENHRY, SYGVKD. V lost 3 bases and J lost 5; bases outside the gene matches: 16. The chain's CDR3 is CAISDYSAGGHSEETQYF. The CDR3 bases are TGTGCCATCAGTGATTATTCGGCGGGGGGGCACTCGGAGGAGACCCAGTACTTC.

The chain combines TRBV9 with TRBJ2-3; 10 bases are shared with TRBD2. V gave up 4 bases and J gave up 6 bases; unmatched junction bases: 8. The CDR3 length is 15 residues. Germline loops: CDR1 SGDLS, CDR2 YYNGEE. The chain's CDR3 is CASSLSGGALDTQYF. DNA for the CDR3: TGTGCCAGCAGCTTAAGCGGGGGGGCCCTGGATACGCAGTATTTT.

J is TRBJ2-6 and V is TRBV3-1 (or the pseudogene TRBV3-2), with D unresolved. Trimming took off 0 bases at V and 1 base at J, with 7 bases between the two ends. CDR1 and CDR2 (germline): LGHDT, YNNKEL (reference sequence). The CDR3 is 16 amino acids. In nucleotides, the CDR3 is TGTGCCAGCAGCCAAGAGAGCCCTTCTGGGGCCAACGTCCTGACTTTC. Encoded protein: CASSQESPSGANVLTF.

The J gene is TRBJ1-5, the V gene TRBV11-2, with 7 bases fitting TRBD1. The ends lost 5 bases at V and 4 bases at J; junction bases unmatched: 8. CDR1 is SGHAT, CDR2 FQNNGV, per germline. The length of the CDR3 is 15 residues. CDR3 DNA: TGTGCCAGCAGCAGCACAGGGGATCGGAATCAGCCCCAGCATTTT. It specifies CASSSTGDRNQPQHF.

The CDR3 loop is CASSFSSTGSLYGYTF. CDR3 bases: TGCGCCAGCAGCTTCTCTTCCACAGGCTCCCTCTATGGCTACACCTTC. This chain links TRBV5-1 with TRBJ1-2, with D possibly TRBD1 on 5 matching bases. The CDR3 loop spans 16 amino acids. The germline gives CDR1 SGHRS, CDR2 YFSETQ. V dropped 2 bases and J dropped 4 bases, with 18 bases sitting between them.

As regards this clone: This sample also contains other DNA sequences that code for the same CDR3. The chain links TRBV19 to TRBJ1-5, with D perhaps matching TRBD1 (6 bases). CDR3 length equals 14 residues. The germline V and J ends were trimmed by 5 bases and 2 bases, with 10 bases remaining between them. The germline V gene has CDR1 LNHDA and CDR2 SQIVND (reference sequence). The CDR3 reads CASSPRQGNQPQHF. DNA of the CDR3: TGTGCCAGTAGTCCCCGACAGGGCAATCAGCCCCAGCATTTT.